This TCR beta chain was profiled in a study of early T cells in non-severe SARS-CoV-2 infection. Looking at the study overall: Whole-blood bulk RNA, unsorted, was sequenced, and chains were unpaired. Points from the study as a whole: VDJdb matching favored anti-spike CD8 responses, missing private and CD4 specificities.

V was pared by 6 bases and J by 2 bases, with 8 bases of the junction left unmatched. The CDR3 is 15 amino acids. Germline loops: CDR1 SGHAT, CDR2 FQNNGV. Individual cDNA molecules were tagged with unique molecular identifiers. TCRdb passed the 5' RACE reads through MiXCR, listing each CDR3 protein once. The sample includes tens of thousands of distinct CDR3 sequences, 12% of them seen just once. As concerns this clonotype: What it binds is not known.

The J gene is TRBJ1-2, the V gene TRBV11-2; 8 bases are shared with TRBD1. Sequencing was performed on whole blood. This clonotype originated in an adult who was a healthcare worker with PCR-confirmed SARS-CoV-2 infection or an uninfected control (not recorded which). The CDR3 here is CASSTTGGKNYGYTF. The CDR3 DNA follows: TGTGCCAGCAGTACTACAGGGGGAAAGAACTATGGCTACACCTTC.